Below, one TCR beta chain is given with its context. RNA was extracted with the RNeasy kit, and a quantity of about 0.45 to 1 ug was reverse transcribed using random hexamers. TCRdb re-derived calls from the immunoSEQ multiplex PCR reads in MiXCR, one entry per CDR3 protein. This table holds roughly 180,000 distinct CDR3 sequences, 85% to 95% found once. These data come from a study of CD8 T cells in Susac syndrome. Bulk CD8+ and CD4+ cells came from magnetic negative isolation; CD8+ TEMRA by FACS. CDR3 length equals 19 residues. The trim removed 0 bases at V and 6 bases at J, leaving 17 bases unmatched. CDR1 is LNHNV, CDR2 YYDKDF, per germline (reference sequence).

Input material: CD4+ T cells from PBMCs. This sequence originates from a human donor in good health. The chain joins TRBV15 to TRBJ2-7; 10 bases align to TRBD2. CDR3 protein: CATSRDMVGLAGVFTEQYF. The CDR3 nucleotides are TGTGCCACCAGCAGAGATATGGTGGGCCTAGCGGGAGTCTTTACCGAGCAGTACTTC.